The 32 T cell receptor beta chains in this list originate from one sample, sequenced in a study of cytomegalovirus exposure and HLA in healthy donors. The primer mix had 60 Vbeta and 13 Jbeta primers. The protocol was immunoSEQ multiplex PCR, while the TCRdb copy is restricted to in-frame clones and leaves out a portion. The data show over 130,000 clones, 61% seen once. The sample was PBMCs. The receptors were sampled from a male donor in good health and CMV-seronegative.

The table lists this clone with a few counts. V usage is TRBV30 and J usage is TRBJ2-4, with TRBD2 identical over 7 bases. Germline V gene sequence: CDR1 GTSNPN, CDR2 SVGIG (reference sequence). V was pared by 0 bases and J by 9 bases, with 2 bases of the junction left unmatched. This CDR3 has 12 residues. This CDR3 is CAWSVWEGIQYF. CDR3 sequence (DNA): TGTGCCTGGAGTGTATGGGAGGGCATTCAGTACTTC.

The genes are TRBV6-1 and TRBJ2-1; tentative D call: TRBD2 (6 bases). V was shortened by 7 bases and J by 0 bases, with 13 bases between the two germline ends. The CDR3 consists of 15 residues. CDR1 and CDR2 (germline): MNHNS, SASEGT. The CDR3 protein is CASMDRGTSYNEQFF. DNA for the CDR3: TGTGCCAGCATGGATCGGGGGACCTCCTACAATGAGCAGTTCTTC.

V and J are TRBV27 and TRBJ2-7; D is possibly TRBD2 (5 bases). Trimming left V 3 bases short and J 2 bases short, with 11 bases between. This CDR3 has 14 residues. Germline assignment: CDR1 MNHEY and CDR2 SMNVEV (reference sequence). CDR3 nucleotides: TGTGCCAGCAGTTTTTCGGACGGGGCCTACGAGCAGTACTTC. Protein sequence: CASSFSDGAYEQYF.

This clone was detected only a few times. Compared with germline, one end of the junction differs, possibly owing to a read error. The V gene is TRBV6-5, the J gene TRBJ1-2, with a tentative D call TRBD1 (6 bases). This CDR3 has 14 amino acids. Germline V lookup: CDR1 MNHEY, CDR2 SVGAGI. CDR3 amino acids: CASSYSLGAGGYPF. The CDR3 DNA sequence: TGTGCCAGCAGTTACTCGCTGGGGGCGGGTGGCTACCCCTTC.

The chain recombines TRBV6-5 with TRBJ2-5, with 9 bases lining up with TRBD1. With the DNA end fitting TRBJ2-7 better, the J assignment may be wrong. CDR1 is MNHEY, CDR2 SVGAGI, per germline. This CDR3 spans 15 amino acids. CDR3 DNA sequence: TGTGCCAGCAGTTACTCCGGACAGGGGTCCTACGAGCAGTACTTC. Translation gives CASSYSGQGSYEQYF.

This clone was observed a few times. The CDR3 sequence is CASSGTSGGYDNEQFF. CDR3 DNA: TGCGCCAGCAGCGGGACTAGCGGGGGGTACGACAATGAGCAGTTCTTC. The chain joins TRBV5-1 to TRBJ2-1, with 15 bases that match TRBD2. The V gene end was trimmed by 4 bases and the J gene end by 5 bases; junction bases not matched to a gene: 4. The CDR3 spans 16 residues. Germline-derived CDR1 and CDR2 are SGHRS and YFSETQ. Variable domain in full (rest from reference TRBV5-1 and TRBJ2-1): KAGVTQTPRYLIKTRGQQVTLSCSPISGHRSVSWYQQTPGQGLQFLFEYFSETQRNKGNFPGRFSGRQFSNSRSEMNVSTLELGDSALYLCASSGTSGGYDNEQFFGPGTRLTVL.

This chain links TRBV7-2 with TRBJ2-7; 9 bases match TRBD1. The germline V gene encodes CDR1 SGHTA and CDR2 FQGNSA. Trimming took 5 bases from V and 5 from J; bases not matched to a gene: 10. The CDR3 sequence is 15 residues long. This CDR3 reads CASSRRQGGYNEQYF. The DNA for the CDR3 is TGTGCCAGCAGCCGGCGACAGGGGGGATATAACGAGCAGTACTTC.

The chain carries TRBV19 and TRBJ1-4; a weak D match, TRBD1 (6 bases). Germline loops: CDR1 LNHDA, CDR2 SQIVND (reference sequence). The CDR3 is made up of 14 amino acids. Trimming took off 8 bases at V and 4 bases at J, with 14 bases between the two ends. CDR3 loop: CASHSDRFNEKLFF. CDR3 nucleotides: TGTGCCAGTCACTCCGACAGGTTTAATGAAAAACTGTTTTTT.

The CDR3 reads CASRPTGTDEQYF. CDR3 nucleotides: TGTGCCAGCAGACCGACAGGGACGGACGAGCAGTACTTC. V gene TRBV28 combines with J gene TRBJ2-7, with TRBD1 matching over 7 bases. The CDR3 loop spans 13 amino acids. Germline lookup yields CDR1 MDHEN and CDR2 SYDVKM. The V segment lost 6 bases and the J segment 5 bases; nucleotides outside the gene matches: 7.

As for this clone: The germline gene is not matched at one end of the junction; a read error may be the cause. The chain employs TRBV7-9 and TRBJ1-1, with D perhaps TRBD1 (5 bases). CDR3 size: 14 residues. Per the germline V gene, CDR1 is SEHNR and CDR2 is FQNEAQ (reference sequence). CDR3 sequence: CSSDVAGGSTEAFF. The CDR3, as DNA: TGTTCCAGCGACGTGGCGGGGGGGTCCACTGAAGCTTTCTTT.

The chain combines TRBV20-1 with TRBJ1-4; a possible D gene is TRBD1 (6 bases). V shed 6 bases and J shed 4 bases, with 6 bases lying between them. Germline V CDR1 and CDR2: DFQATT, SNEGSKA (reference sequence). The CDR3 runs 11 residues. CDR3 region: CSAGGNEKLFF. Here the CDR3 DNA reads TGCAGTGCAGGGGGTAATGAAAAACTGTTTTTT.

This clone was found a few times. The V call is TRBV7-3, the J call TRBJ1-1, with 7 bases aligning to TRBD1. In germline, CDR1 is SGHTA, CDR2 FQGTGA. Germline trimming cut 1 base from V and 1 base from J; bases unmatched to any gene: 3. This CDR3 comprises 15 residues. CDR3 in DNA: TGTGCCAGCAGCTTAAACGCAGGGGGGAACACTGAAGCTTTCTTT. Protein sequence: CASSLNAGGNTEAFF.

The chain links TRBV6-5 to TRBJ2-3; TRBD2 aligns across 12 bases. The length of the CDR3 is 15 residues. Germline CDR1 and CDR2: MNHEY and SVGAGI. Losses at the gene ends were 2 bases for V and 5 bases for J; bases not matched to a gene: 2. CDR3 nucleotides: TGTGCCAGCAGTTACGGGGGACTAGCGGGAGATACGCAGTATTTT. Its protein product is CASSYGGLAGDTQYF.

This clone was seen a single time. This chain joins TRBV5-1 and TRBJ1-2, with D perhaps TRBD1 (5 bases). The CDR3 loop spans 14 amino acids. Germline-derived CDR1 and CDR2 are SGHRS and YFSETQ. V lost 0 bases, J lost 5 bases, and 11 bases lay in between. The chain's CDR3 is CASSLGGKVYGYTF. CDR3 DNA: TGCGCCAGCAGCTTGGGGGGCAAAGTATATGGCTACACCTTC.

This chain links TRBV7-2 with TRBJ1-3; D is ambiguous. Germline V CDR1 and CDR2: SGHTA, FQGNSA. This CDR3 region has 16 residues. The V end was cut by 0 bases, the J end by 7 bases, with 16 bases between. The CDR3 region has the DNA TGTGCCAGCAGCTTAGCGCTTAGTTTTTACGGGAACACCATATATTTT. Translating it yields CASSLALSFYGNTIYF.

This clone turned up a few times. This sequence joins TRBV5-1 and TRBJ1-5; 7 bases fit TRBD1. V was pared by 1 base and J by 6 bases, with 7 bases of the junction left unmatched. The CDR3 covers 15 residues. Looked up from germline, CDR1 is SGHRS and CDR2 is YFSETQ. The CDR3, as DNA: TGCGCCAGCAGCTTGACAACAGGGGTGGGTCAGCCCCAGCATTTT. Its protein product is CASSLTTGVGQPQHF. Using reference TRBV5-1 and TRBJ1-5 for the parts outside the CDR3, the full variable domain is KAGVTQTPRYLIKTRGQQVTLSCSPISGHRSVSWYQQTPGQGLQFLFEYFSETQRNKGNFPGRFSGRQFSNSRSEMNVSTLELGDSALYLCASSLTTGVGQPQHFGDGTRLSIL.

As to this clone: The junction does not match germline at one end; this may be a read error. Other DNA sequences of this sample code for an identical CDR3. The rearrangement uses TRBV5-1 and TRBJ1-3; 12 bases are a match to TRBD1. The CDR3 runs to 17 residues. Germline V CDR1 and CDR2: SGHRS, YFSETQ. The CDR3 DNA reads as TGCGCCAGCAGCTTACCCGGGACAGGGGGCGATCGGAACACCATATACTTT. Protein sequence: CASSLPGTGGDRNTIYF.

This clone has a handful of counts. The CDR3 DNA sequence: TGTGCCAGCAGCCCCGGCGGGAACACTGAAGCTTTCTTT. It translates to CASSPGGNTEAFF. The rearrangement joins TRBV13 to TRBJ1-1, with D unresolved. The CDR3 runs to 13 residues. Per the germline V gene, CDR1 is PRHDT and CDR2 is FYEKMQ (reference sequence). Trimming took off 5 bases at V and 1 base at J, with 8 bases between the two ends.

This clone showed up just a few times. The rearrangement uses TRBV5-7 and TRBJ2-1, with no clear D. TRBV5-7 is classed as an ORF, of uncertain function. The CDR3 is 13 residues long. Deletions cut 4 bases from V and 0 bases from J, with 5 bases between. The CDR3, as DNA: TGTGCCAGCAGCCCCGGCTCCTACAATGAGCAGTTCTTC. Translation: CASSPGSYNEQFF.

A remark on this clone: The sample has other DNA sequences that encode this CDR3 too. This chain uses TRBV30 with TRBJ2-4, with 7 bases lining up with TRBD1. J lost 3 bases, V lost 0 bases, and 5 bases had no gene match. The length of the CDR3 is 15 residues. Germline-derived CDR1 and CDR2 are GTSNPN and SVGIG (reference sequence). CDR3 in DNA: TGTGCCTGGAGTGTGGGGGACAGTCTCAAAAACATTCAGTACTTC. Protein product: CAWSVGDSLKNIQYF.

J is TRBJ2-3 and V is TRBV7-8, with D maybe TRBD1 (6 bases). Germline values: CDR1 SGHVS, CDR2 FQNEAQ. This CDR3 has 13 residues. The germline V and J ends were trimmed by 5 bases and 1 base, with 7 bases remaining between them. The CDR3 DNA follows: TGTGCCAGCAGCCGACAGGGCACAGATACGCAGTATTTT. Translated: CASSRQGTDTQYF.

The V gene is TRBV5-4, the J gene TRBJ2-3; 7 nucleotides match TRBD2. The length of the CDR3 is 14 residues. Germline CDR1 and CDR2: SGHNT and YYREEE (reference sequence). After removal of 0 bases from V and 4 bases from J, the junction contained 2 bases not matched to a gene. The CDR3 protein is CASSLELASDTQYF. The CDR3 DNA reads TGTGCCAGCAGCTTGGAACTAGCGTCAGATACGCAGTATTTT.

The V gene is TRBV15, the J gene TRBJ2-5; 7 nucleotides align to TRBD1. The CDR3 runs 15 residues. Per germline, CDR1 LNHNV and CDR2 YYDKDF (reference sequence). Trimming removed 0 bases from V and 4 bases from J; junction bases left unmatched: 5. This chain's CDR3 is CATSRDRRTGETQYF. As DNA, the CDR3 is TGTGCCACCAGCAGAGATCGCCGGACAGGAGAGACCCAGTACTTC.

Only one count was recorded for this clone. The chain recombines TRBV5-5 with TRBJ2-7; D remains ambiguous. CDR1 is SGHKS, CDR2 YYEKEE, per germline (reference sequence). CDR3 size: 13 residues. Trimming took 1 base from V and 1 from J, leaving 6 bases between them. CDR3 sequence reads: CASSLHSSYEQYF. Written as DNA, the CDR3 is TGTGCCAGCAGCTTGCACAGTTCCTACGAGCAGTACTTC. Drawing the rest from reference TRBV5-5 and TRBJ2-7, the complete variable domain is DAGVTQSPTHLIKTRGQQVTLRCSPISGHKSVSWYQQVLGQGPQFIFQYYEKEERGRGNFPDRFSARQFPNYSSELNVNALLLGDSALYLCASSLHSSYEQYFGPGTRLTVT.

This clone appeared a few times. V usage is TRBV5-1 and J usage is TRBJ2-5, with TRBD2 matching 8 bases. The J segment lost 5 bases and the V segment lost 2 bases, leaving 5 bases of the junction unmatched. The V gene's germline CDR1 is SGHRS and CDR2 YFSETQ. The CDR3 has 14 amino acids. The CDR3 DNA follows: TGCGCCAGCAGCTTATCGGGACTAGACGAGACCCAGTACTTC. Translated: CASSLSGLDETQYF.

The chain joins TRBV6-6 to TRBJ1-5; possible D gene TRBD1, 5 bases. The CDR3 loop spans 15 amino acids. CDR1 and CDR2 (germline): MNHNY, SVGAGI (reference sequence). The V and J ends lost 0 bases and 2 bases respectively, with 8 bases between them. The CDR3 protein is CASSYSRQRNQPQHF. CDR3 sequence (DNA): TGTGCCAGCAGTTACTCACGACAGCGCAATCAGCCCCAGCATTTT.

The genes are TRBV4-3 and TRBJ2-1; 7 bases are a match to TRBD2. The trim removed 1 base at V and 3 bases at J, leaving 6 bases unmatched. This CDR3 is built from 16 residues. Germline V gene lookup returns CDR1 LGHNA and CDR2 YSLEER. In DNA, the CDR3 is TGCGCCAGCAGCCAAGGATGGGGGGGGAACTACAATGAGCAGTTCTTC. It specifies CASSQGWGGNYNEQFF.

The rearrangement links TRBV13 to TRBJ2-3, with 9 bases identical to TRBD1. There are 14 residues in the CDR3. The ends lost 2 bases at V and 4 bases at J; junction bases unmatched: 1. The germline gives CDR1 PRHDT, CDR2 FYEKMQ (reference sequence). The CDR3 DNA follows: TGTGCCAGCAGCTTAAACAGGGGGCCAGATACGCAGTATTTT. Protein product: CASSLNRGPDTQYF.

This clone was seen just once. The chain combines TRBV5-1 with TRBJ2-7; tentative D call: TRBD2 (5 bases). The V and J ends lost 0 bases and 7 bases respectively, with 23 bases between them. The CDR3 is 17 residues long. CDR1 is SGHRS and CDR2 is YFSETQ in the germline V gene. CDR3: CASSLDVSEGTTWEQYF. CDR3 in DNA: TGCGCCAGCAGCTTGGATGTGTCAGAGGGAACCACTTGGGAGCAGTACTTC.

The V gene is TRBV7-8, the J gene TRBJ2-5; maybe TRBD2 (6 bases). From germline, CDR1 is SGHVS and CDR2 FQNEAQ. The ends were cut back, 5 bases at V and 1 base at J, with 14 bases in the middle. CDR3 length: 15 residues. In DNA form, the CDR3 reads TGTGCCAGCAGCCCGGGGCTAGCGTTCCAAGAGACCCAGTACTTC. Amino acid sequence: CASSPGLAFQETQYF.

This clone was seen a few times. The gene calls are TRBV6-5 and TRBJ2-1, with 8 bases that match TRBD2. Germline assignment: CDR1 MNHEY and CDR2 SVGAGI. The CDR3 totals 16 residues. The V and J ends lost 0 bases and 0 bases, in that order; junction bases with no gene match: 1. The CDR3 DNA follows: TGTGCCAGCAGTTACTCGGCGGGGGGCTCCTACAATGAGCAGTTCTTC. Translation gives CASSYSAGGSYNEQFF.

This clone occurred a few times. DNA for the CDR3: TGTGCCAGCAGCTTAGAGGGGCTCACTGAAGCTTTCTTT. This translates into CASSLEGLTEAFF. This chain connects TRBV11-2 to TRBJ1-1; maybe TRBD1 (5 bases). Germline V gene lookup returns CDR1 SGHAT and CDR2 FQNNGV. The CDR3 runs to 13 residues. The V gene lost 0 bases and the J gene lost 4 bases, with 6 bases spanning the gap. The complete variable domain, with remaining parts taken from reference TRBV11-2 and TRBJ1-1, reads EAGVAQSPRYKIIEKRQSVAFWCNPISGHATLYWYQQILGQGPKLLIQFQNNGVVDDSQLPKDRFSAERLKGVDSTLKIQPAKLEDSAVYLCASSLEGLTEAFFGQGTRLTVV.